Listed below are T cell receptor beta chains from one sample, sequenced in a study of OX40 agonist ivuxolimab in advanced cancers. Assay: immunoSEQ multiplex PCR; the TCRdb copy retains only in-frame clones and omits some. This sample has some 120,000 clones; 85% to 95% occur once, and the top ten carry roughly 0.8%. Here the sequenced sample was CD4+ or CD8+ T cells sorted from blood, taken in a trial of the OX40 agonist ivuxolimab. These receptor sequences come from an adult with an advanced solid tumor such as melanoma, head and neck, liver or kidney cancer. Both conserved end residues are part of each CDR3. D genes are given only for firm matches. Clone size is not always given. Where it is, it says once, few, many or a class for expanded clones.

J gene: TRBJ1-2; D gene: TRBD1; V gene: TRBV19; clone size: -; CDR3 protein: CASSSRGTGADYGYTF; CDR3 DNA: TGTGCCAGTAGCTCCCGGGGAACAGGGGCTGACTATGGCTACACCTTC
J gene: TRBJ2-1; D gene: -; V gene: TRBV5-4; clone size: -; CDR3 protein: CASSSGPGRFF; CDR3 DNA: TGTGCCAGCAGCTCGGGTCCGGGAAGGTTCTTC
J gene: TRBJ1-1; D gene: -; V gene: TRBV7-2; clone size: -; CDR3 protein: CAIGTWEAFF; CDR3 DNA: TGTGCCATCGGAACTTGGGAAGCTTTCTTT
J gene: TRBJ2-1; D gene: TRBD2; V gene: TRBV2; clone size: -; CDR3 protein: CASSDTSGRPNEQFF; CDR3 DNA: TGTGCCAGCAGTGACACTAGCGGGAGGCCCAATGAGCAGTTCTTC
J gene: TRBJ1-3; D gene: -; V gene: TRBV9; clone size: -; CDR3 protein: CASSVASTAGNTIYF; CDR3 DNA: TGTGCCAGCAGCGTAGCTAGTACCGCCGGAAACACCATATATTTT
J gene: TRBJ1-1; D gene: -; V gene: TRBV28; clone size: -; CDR3 protein: CASSSSGTGGTEAFF; CDR3 DNA: TGTGCCAGCAGTTCCTCCGGGACGGGCGGGACTGAAGCTTTCTTT
J gene: TRBJ1-2; D gene: -; V gene: TRBV28; clone size: -; CDR3 protein: CASRESNYGYTF; CDR3 DNA: TGTGCCAGCAGAGAAAGTAACTATGGCTACACCTTC
J gene: TRBJ2-1; D gene: -; V gene: TRBV11-3; clone size: once; CDR3 protein: CASSTSIPGRGNEQFF; CDR3 DNA: TGTGCCAGCAGCACGAGTATCCCGGGCCGAGGGAATGAGCAGTTCTTC
J gene: TRBJ2-6; D gene: -; V gene: TRBV28; clone size: -; CDR3 protein: CASTNPETGGSGANVLTF; CDR3 DNA: TGTGCCAGCACTAACCCCGAGACAGGTGGTTCTGGGGCCAACGTCCTGACTTTC
J gene: TRBJ2-1; D gene: TRBD2; V gene: TRBV4-2; clone size: -; CDR3 protein: CASSQGQTSGGNEQFF; CDR3 DNA: TGTGCCAGCAGCCAAGGTCAGACTAGCGGGGGAAATGAGCAGTTCTTC
J gene: TRBJ2-2; D gene: -; V gene: TRBV19; clone size: -; CDR3 protein: CATNRNPTGELFF; CDR3 DNA: TGTGCCACCAACCGAAACCCCACCGGGGAGCTGTTTTTT
J gene: TRBJ2-1; D gene: -; V gene: TRBV30; clone size: once; CDR3 protein: CAWSAGGVNEQFF; CDR3 DNA: TGTGCCTGGAGTGCTGGCGGGGTAAATGAGCAGTTCTTC
J gene: TRBJ2-7; D gene: -; V gene: TRBV7-2; clone size: -; CDR3 protein: CASSLGGRGEQYF; CDR3 DNA: TGTGCCAGCAGCTTGGGCGGCCGGGGCGAGCAGTACTTC
J gene: TRBJ2-1; D gene: TRBD2; V gene: TRBV5-1; clone size: -; CDR3 protein: CASRTSGSSGYNEQFF; CDR3 DNA: TGCGCCAGTCGGACTAGCGGGAGTTCTGGCTACAATGAGCAGTTCTTC
J gene: TRBJ2-5; D gene: -; V gene: TRBV20-1; clone size: -; CDR3 protein: CSASSETEQYF; CDR3 DNA: TGCAGTGCTTCCAGCGAAACGGAGCAGTACTTC
J gene: TRBJ2-7; D gene: TRBD1; V gene: TRBV5-4; clone size: -; CDR3 protein: CASSRPTGQGSYEQYF; CDR3 DNA: TGTGCCAGCAGCCGGCCTACCGGACAGGGTAGCTACGAGCAGTACTTC
J gene: TRBJ2-3; D gene: -; V gene: TRBV27; clone size: -; CDR3 protein: CASRASTGLYTQYF; CDR3 DNA: TGTGCCAGCAGGGCAAGTACAGGGTTGTATACGCAGTATTTT
J gene: TRBJ2-7; D gene: TRBD1; V gene: TRBV19; clone size: -; CDR3 protein: CASSNRDSGYEQYF; CDR3 DNA: TGTGCCAGTAGTAACCGGGACAGTGGCTACGAGCAGTACTTC
J gene: TRBJ2-3; D gene: -; V gene: TRBV15; clone size: -; CDR3 protein: CATSRAQGVSTDTQYF; CDR3 DNA: TGTGCCACCAGCAGAGCACAGGGAGTTAGCACAGATACGCAGTATTTT
J gene: TRBJ1-2; D gene: TRBD1; V gene: TRBV6-1; clone size: -; CDR3 protein: CASSEAQGEGYGYTF; CDR3 DNA: TGTGCCAGCAGTGAGGCGCAGGGGGAGGGATATGGCTACACCTTC
J gene: TRBJ1-2; D gene: -; V gene: TRBV18; clone size: -; CDR3 protein: CVSSPQANTEYGYTF; CDR3 DNA: TGTGTCAGCTCACCACAAGCTAACACGGAGTATGGCTACACCTTC
J gene: TRBJ1-1; D gene: -; V gene: TRBV11-2; clone size: -; CDR3 protein: CASSPYTQGLSEAFF; CDR3 DNA: TGTGCCAGCAGCCCTTACACGCAAGGTCTTTCTGAAGCTTTCTTT
J gene: TRBJ2-5; D gene: -; V gene: TRBV7-3; clone size: -; CDR3 protein: CASSLNGGATQETQYF; CDR3 DNA: TGTGCCAGCAGCTTAAATGGCGGGGCAACTCAAGAGACCCAGTACTTC
J gene: TRBJ1-1; D gene: TRBD1; V gene: TRBV12-5; clone size: -; CDR3 protein: CASGLVTGVNTEAFF; CDR3 DNA: TGTGCTAGTGGTTTGGTAACAGGGGTGAACACTGAAGCTTTCTTT
J gene: TRBJ2-7; D gene: -; V gene: TRBV5-1; clone size: -; CDR3 protein: CASSGRQGSYEQYF; CDR3 DNA: TGCGCCAGCAGCGGGAGGCAGGGATCCTACGAGCAGTACTTC
J gene: TRBJ2-5; D gene: TRBD2; V gene: TRBV27; clone size: -; CDR3 protein: CASSWGAGVGETQYF; CDR3 DNA: TGTGCCAGCAGTTGGGGAGCGGGAGTAGGAGAGACCCAGTACTTC